This entry is about one T cell receptor beta chain. The antigen is unknown. PBMCs stemmed from around 10 ml of fresh peripheral blood. These data originate in a study of Graves' ophthalmopathy and Graves' hyperthyroidism. In the study overall: Upon initial diagnosis and before any treatment, peripheral blood was collected. Overall study results and limits: Blood repertoires reportedly contained most expanded thyroid clonotypes above 0.001 frequency.

CDR3 length: 15 amino acids. Deletions cut 4 bases from V and 3 bases from J, with 16 bases between. Germline lookup yields CDR1 SEHNR and CDR2 FQNEAQ (reference sequence). The study amplified TCR beta CDR3 regions using RNA transcripts. Second-round multiplex PCR followed a first-round RT-PCR using HTBI primers. TCRdb reprocessed the multiplex PCR reads with MiXCR, giving one entry per CDR3 protein. The sample contains hundreds of thousands of distinct CDR3 sequences, approximately 40% of which appear only once. Sequenced: peripheral blood. V is TRBV7-9 and J is TRBJ2-7; perhaps TRBD1 as D (5 bases). The clonotype originates from an adult man with Graves' ophthalmopathy. CDR3 nucleotide sequence: TGTGCCAGCAGCTCGAATGACATGGACAACTACGAGCAGTACTTC. Its protein product is CASSSNDMDNYEQYF.